This T cell receptor (beta chain) was observed in a study of T-cell reconstitution after alpha-beta-depleted transplantation in children. Study-wide findings and caveats: The high TCRbeta diversity at day 60 in some patients came from surviving recipient T cells and thymic progenitors. At around two months after transplant, the alpha-beta T cells were reportedly derived from several hundred expanded clones that came from non-depleted graft cells. The authors attributed T-cell counts and diversity one year after transplant mostly to newly produced T cells.

This clonotype appeared a few times. The antigen is unknown. Molecular barcoding with unique molecular identifiers was used for the TCRbeta library. TCRdb called the PCR reads again in MiXCR, with one record for every CDR3 protein. The sample shows 700,000 to 950,000 distinct CDR3 sequences, 15% to 20% of them seen only once. V shed 5 bases and J shed 7 bases, with 12 bases lying between them. The CDR3 has 14 amino acids. Germline assignment: CDR1 SNHLY and CDR2 FYNNEI. This receptor was identified in a male patient aged 10 to 17 who had a stem cell transplant for acute lymphoblastic leukemia, so the T cells may come from the graft donor. The V gene is TRBV2, the J gene TRBJ1-6; no reliable D call. The material sequenced was PBMCs, mostly from graft donor cells, taken 360 days after TCRalphabeta/CD19-depleted stem cell transplant. The CDR3 is CASSSGSGNSPLHF. CDR3 DNA sequence: TGTGCCAGCAGTTCCGGGTCTGGGAATTCACCCCTCCACTTT. The variable domain in full, completed from reference TRBV2 and TRBJ1-6, reads EPEVTQTPSHQVTQMGQEVILRCVPISNHLYFYWYRQILGQKVEFLVSFYNNEISEKSEIFDDQFSVERPDGSNFTLKIRSTKLEDSAMYFCASSSGSGNSPLHFGNGTRLTVT.